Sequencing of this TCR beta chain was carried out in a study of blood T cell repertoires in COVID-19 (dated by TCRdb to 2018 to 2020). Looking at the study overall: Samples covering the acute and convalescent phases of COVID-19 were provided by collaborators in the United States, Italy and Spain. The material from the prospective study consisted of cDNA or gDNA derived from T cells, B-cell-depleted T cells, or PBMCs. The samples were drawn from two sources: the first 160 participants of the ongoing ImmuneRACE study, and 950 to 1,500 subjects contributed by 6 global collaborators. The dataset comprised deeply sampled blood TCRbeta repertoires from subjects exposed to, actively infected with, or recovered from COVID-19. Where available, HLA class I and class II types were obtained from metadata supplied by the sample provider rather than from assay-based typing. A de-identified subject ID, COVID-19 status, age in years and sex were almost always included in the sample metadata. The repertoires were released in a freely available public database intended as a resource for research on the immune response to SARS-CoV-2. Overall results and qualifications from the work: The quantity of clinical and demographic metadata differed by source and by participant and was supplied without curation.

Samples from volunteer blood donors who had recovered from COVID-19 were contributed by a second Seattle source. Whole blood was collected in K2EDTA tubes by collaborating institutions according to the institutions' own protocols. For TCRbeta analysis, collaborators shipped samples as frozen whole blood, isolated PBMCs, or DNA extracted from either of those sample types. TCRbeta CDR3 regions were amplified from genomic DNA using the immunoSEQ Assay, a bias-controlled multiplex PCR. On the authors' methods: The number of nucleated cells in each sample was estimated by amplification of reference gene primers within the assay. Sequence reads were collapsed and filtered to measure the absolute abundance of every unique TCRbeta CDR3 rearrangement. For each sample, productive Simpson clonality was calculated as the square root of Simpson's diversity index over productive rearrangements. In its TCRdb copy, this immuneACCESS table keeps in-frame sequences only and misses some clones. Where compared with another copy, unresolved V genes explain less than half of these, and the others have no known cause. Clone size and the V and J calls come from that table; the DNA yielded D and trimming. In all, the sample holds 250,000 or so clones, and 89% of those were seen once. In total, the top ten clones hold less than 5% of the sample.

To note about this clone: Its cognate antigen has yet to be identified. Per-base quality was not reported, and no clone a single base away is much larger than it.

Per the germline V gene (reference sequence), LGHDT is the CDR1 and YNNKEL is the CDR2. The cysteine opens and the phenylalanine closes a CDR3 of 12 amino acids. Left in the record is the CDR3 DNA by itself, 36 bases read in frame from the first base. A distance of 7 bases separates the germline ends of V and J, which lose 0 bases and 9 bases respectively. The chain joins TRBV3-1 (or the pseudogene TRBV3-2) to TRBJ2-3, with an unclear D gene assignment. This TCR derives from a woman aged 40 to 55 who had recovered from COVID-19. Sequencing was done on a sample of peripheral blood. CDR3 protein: CASSQEFRTQYF. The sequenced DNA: TGTGCCAGCAGCCAAGAGTTTAGAACGCAGTATTTT.